This T cell receptor beta chain stems from a study of blood T cell repertoires in COVID-19. Whole-study context: COVID-19 samples from acute and convalescent phases originated in the United States, Italy and Spain.

The data were produced by immunoSEQ multiplex PCR, yet TCRdb's version contains in-frame clones alone and is incomplete. The sample records tens of thousands of clones, approximately 94% being singletons. The Seattle patients, enrolled during active infection, were followed longitudinally. The trim removed 2 bases at V and 6 bases at J, leaving 11 bases unmatched. Germline V CDR1 and CDR2: SGHNT, YYREEE (reference sequence). The length of the CDR3 is 16 residues. This receptor was obtained from a middle-aged man with COVID-19, enrolled during active disease. The sequencing input was peripheral blood. This chain uses TRBV5-4 with TRBJ2-7; 10 positions match TRBD2. This CDR3 is CASSLRSGTSASEQYF. The CDR3 bases are TGTGCCAGCAGCTTAAGATCCGGGACTAGCGCTAGCGAGCAGTACTTC.